The clone carrying this T cell receptor (beta chain) was detected ten times or more. Its antigen is unknown. The time point was: newly diagnosed GD, antithyroid drugs for less than 3 months. Isolated PBMC RNA provided the starting material for the TCR library. V dropped 6 bases and J dropped 5 bases, with 13 bases sitting between them. Looked up from germline, CDR1 is DFQATT and CDR2 is SNEGSKA (reference sequence). The CDR3 sequence is 12 residues long. This record belongs to a study of regulatory T cells in long-lasting Graves disease. Findings and caveats of the study: Persistent disease samples used TRBV28, TRBJ1-2 and TRBJ2-5 preferentially.

According to the study, TCR beta libraries were built with iRepertoire HTBI primers and CDR3-region Arm-PCR. MiXCR, run by TCRdb on the multiplex PCR reads, gives a single entry per CDR3 protein. The table lists about 540,000 distinct CDR3 sequences, 13% of them singletons. The same data also contributed to another study, on T cells in Graves' hyperthyroidism and ophthalmopathy. That work contributes: The hyperthyroidism was newly diagnosed and had lasted under 2 months; the patients were aged 18 to 65. In the blood, most expanded thyroid clonotypes above 0.001 appeared as well. From stable hyperthyroidism, ophthalmopathy was separated by a 13 V-J model.

This sequence was found in a young man with Graves disease. Specimen: peripheral blood mononuclear cells (PBMCs), collected at new diagnosis, from a patient treated with antithyroid drugs. V usage is TRBV20-1 and J usage is TRBJ2-5, with D uncertain. CDR3 in amino acids: CSAKPAGETQYF. CDR3 DNA sequence: TGCAGTGCCAAGCCAGCCGGGGAGACCCAGTACTTC.